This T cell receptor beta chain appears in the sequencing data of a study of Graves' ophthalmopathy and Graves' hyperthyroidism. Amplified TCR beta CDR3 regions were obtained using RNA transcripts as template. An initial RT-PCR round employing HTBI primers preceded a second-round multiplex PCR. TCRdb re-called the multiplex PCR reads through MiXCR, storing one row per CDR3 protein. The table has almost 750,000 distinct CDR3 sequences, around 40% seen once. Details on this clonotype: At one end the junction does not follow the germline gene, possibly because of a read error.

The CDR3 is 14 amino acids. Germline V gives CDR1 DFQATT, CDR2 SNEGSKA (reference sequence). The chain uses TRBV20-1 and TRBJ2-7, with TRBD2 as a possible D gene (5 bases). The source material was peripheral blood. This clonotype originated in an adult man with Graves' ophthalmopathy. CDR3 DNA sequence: TGCGGTGCCGCGCTCGAGGGTTACTCCTACGAGCAGTACTTC. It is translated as CGAALEGYSYEQYF.